This T cell receptor (beta chain) was retrieved from a study of shared clonotypes between healthy human individuals. Clones were sequenced by immunoSEQ multiplex PCR, and TCRdb holds only the in-frame ones, with some missing. The sample has under 850,000 clones; 72% are singletons. Germline V lookup: CDR1 MNHEY, CDR2 SVGAGI. The germline V and J ends were trimmed by 0 bases and 3 bases, with 9 bases remaining between them. CDR3 length: 14 residues. About this clone itself: Different DNA sequences within this sample yield the same CDR3.

The chain recombines TRBV6-5 with TRBJ2-7; D not resolved. The TCR comes from a woman in her 30s in good health. The sequencing input was memory CD4+ T cells sorted from blood. Described subset: CD45RA-negative fraction. CDR3 bases: TGTGCCAGCAGTTACTCAGGTACCGACTACGAGCAGTACTTC. Its translation: CASSYSGTDYEQYF.